This is a list of T cell receptor beta chains from one sample in a study of beta chain features in type 1 diabetes. Method: immunoSEQ multiplex PCR; TCRdb's copy keeps in-frame clones and lacks some. The data show under 300,000 clones, approximately 25% seen once. The specimen was naive CD4+ T cells from blood. The source is a woman aged 25 to 39 with type 1 diabetes. CDR3s include the opening cysteine and the closing phenylalanine or tryptophan. A D gene is named only where the DNA matches it firmly. The size field is filled for only some rows; it gives once, few, many or a size class.

d_call j_call v_call clone_size cdr3_aa cdr3_nt
. TRBJ1-1 TRBV28 few CASSNQGWNTEAFF TGTGCCAGCAGCAACCAGGGTTGGAACACTGAAGCTTTCTTT
. TRBJ2-7 TRBV15 few CATSRDGSESYEQYF TGTGCCACCAGCCGCGACGGGAGTGAGTCCTACGAGCAGTACTTC
TRBD2 TRBJ2-1 TRBV19 . CASIGTSGIGEQFF TGTGCCAGTATTGGGACTAGCGGGATTGGCGAGCAGTTCTTC
. TRBJ1-2 TRBV29-1 . CSVGEEVGYGYTF TGCAGCGTCGGGGAGGAGGTGGGCTATGGCTACACCTTC
. TRBJ1-2 TRBV6-1 few CASSEGLRGINYGYTF TGTGCCAGCAGTGAAGGTTTGCGGGGGATCAACTATGGCTACACCTTC
TRBD1 TRBJ2-1 TRBV28 few CASSSGQGYNEQFF TGTGCCAGCAGTTCGGGACAGGGATACAATGAGCAGTTCTTC
. TRBJ1-5 TRBV5-1 few CASSLAGVGKPQHF TGCGCCAGCAGCTTAGCAGGGGTCGGGAAGCCCCAGCATTTT
. TRBJ1-5 TRBV18 . CASSPSGGNSNQPQHF TGTGCCAGCTCACCTTCGGGGGGGAATAGCAATCAGCCCCAGCATTTT
. TRBJ1-1 TRBV29-1 . CSVSRARTEAFF TGCAGCGTTAGCAGGGCGCGGACTGAAGCTTTCTTT
TRBD1 TRBJ2-7 TRBV4-1 . CASSQEDRDYEQYF TGCGCCAGCAGCCAAGAAGACAGGGACTACGAGCAGTACTTC
TRBD1 TRBJ1-2 TRBV7-9 few CASSGQGGNYGYTF TGTGCCAGCAGCGGACAGGGGGGAAACTATGGCTACACCTTC
TRBD1 TRBJ2-7 TRBV6-5 . CASSYNRDSYEQYF TGTGCCAGCAGTTACAACCGGGACAGCTACGAGCAGTACTTC
TRBD2 TRBJ2-1 TRBV4-1 few CASSQDASGVYNEQFF TGCGCCAGCAGCCAAGATGCTAGCGGAGTCTACAATGAGCAGTTCTTC
. TRBJ2-1 TRBV7-3 . CASSLWQVTYNEQFF TGTGCCAGCAGCTTATGGCAGGTAACCTACAATGAGCAGTTCTTC
TRBD1 TRBJ2-7 TRBV29-1 . CSVGGQGGEQYF TGCAGCGTCGGGGGACAGGGTGGCGAGCAGTACTTC
TRBD1 TRBJ2-7 TRBV30 few CAWSGDRGIEQYF TGTGCCTGGAGTGGGGACAGGGGTATCGAGCAGTACTTC
TRBD1 TRBJ1-3 TRBV29-1 few CSVEGQGFGNTIYF TGCAGCGTTGAAGGACAGGGGTTCGGAAACACCATATATTTT
TRBD1 TRBJ2-7 TRBV28 once CASSPVDRVHEQYF TGTGCCAGCAGCCCAGTGGACAGGGTTCACGAGCAGTACTTC
. TRBJ2-4 TRBV2 . CASSEFDGGPGNIQYF TGTGCCAGCAGTGAATTCGATGGAGGGCCAGGGAACATTCAGTACTTC
. TRBJ2-1 TRBV29-1 few CSVEVFLGGEQFF TGCAGCGTTGAAGTATTTTTAGGCGGTGAGCAGTTCTTC
TRBD1 TRBJ1-2 TRBV19 . CASSRDSYGYTF TGTGCCAGTTCTCGGGACAGCTATGGCTACACCTTC
TRBD2 TRBJ2-7 TRBV7-9 few CASSLPAGEGVEQYF TGTGCCAGCAGCTTACCAGCGGGAGAGGGGGTCGAGCAGTACTTC
TRBD2 TRBJ2-7 TRBV5-1 . CASSLGSSGISEQYF TGCGCCAGCAGCTTGGGTTCTAGCGGGATCAGCGAGCAGTACTTC
. TRBJ1-5 TRBV30 . CAWSATGNQPQHF TGTGCCTGGAGTGCAACAGGGAATCAGCCCCAGCATTTT
TRBD2 TRBJ2-1 TRBV7-9 few CASSLDRVSGDEQFF TGTGCCAGCAGCTTAGACCGCGTTAGCGGGGATGAGCAGTTCTTC